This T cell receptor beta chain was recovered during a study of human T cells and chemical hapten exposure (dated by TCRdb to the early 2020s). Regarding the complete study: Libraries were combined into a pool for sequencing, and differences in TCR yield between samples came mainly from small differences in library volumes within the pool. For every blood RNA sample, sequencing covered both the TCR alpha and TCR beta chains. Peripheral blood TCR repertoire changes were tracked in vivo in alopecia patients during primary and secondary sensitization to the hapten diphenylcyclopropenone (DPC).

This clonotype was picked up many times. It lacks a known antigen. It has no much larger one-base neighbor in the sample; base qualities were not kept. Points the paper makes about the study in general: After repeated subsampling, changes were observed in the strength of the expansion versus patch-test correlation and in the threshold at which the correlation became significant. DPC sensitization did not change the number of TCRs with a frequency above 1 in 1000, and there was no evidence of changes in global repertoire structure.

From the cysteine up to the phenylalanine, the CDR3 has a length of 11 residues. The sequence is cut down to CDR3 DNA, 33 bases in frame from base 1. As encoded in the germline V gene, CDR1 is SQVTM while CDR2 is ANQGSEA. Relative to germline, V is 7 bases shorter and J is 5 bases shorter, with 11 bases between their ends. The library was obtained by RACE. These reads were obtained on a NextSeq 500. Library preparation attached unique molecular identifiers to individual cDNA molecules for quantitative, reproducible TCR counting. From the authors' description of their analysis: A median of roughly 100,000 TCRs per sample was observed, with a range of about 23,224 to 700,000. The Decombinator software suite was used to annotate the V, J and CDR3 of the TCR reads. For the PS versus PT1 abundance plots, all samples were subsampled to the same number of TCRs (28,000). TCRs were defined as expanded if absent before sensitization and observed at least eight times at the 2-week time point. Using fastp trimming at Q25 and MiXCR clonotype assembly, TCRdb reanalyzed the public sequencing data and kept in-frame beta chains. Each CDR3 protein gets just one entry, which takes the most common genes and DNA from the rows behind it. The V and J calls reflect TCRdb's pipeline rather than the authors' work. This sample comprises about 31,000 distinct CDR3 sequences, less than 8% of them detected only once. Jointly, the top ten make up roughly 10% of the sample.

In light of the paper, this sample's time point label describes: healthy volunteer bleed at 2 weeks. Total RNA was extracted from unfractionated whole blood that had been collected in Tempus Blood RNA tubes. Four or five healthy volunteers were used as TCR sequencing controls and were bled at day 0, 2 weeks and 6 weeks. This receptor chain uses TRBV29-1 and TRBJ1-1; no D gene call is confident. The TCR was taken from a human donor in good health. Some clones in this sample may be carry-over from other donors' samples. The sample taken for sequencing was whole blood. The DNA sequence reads TGCAGCGGGAGGGAAGTAACTGAAGCTTTCTTT. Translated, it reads CSGREVTEAFF.